Listed below are T cell receptor beta chains from one sample, sequenced in a study of CD8 T cells in ankylosing spondylitis. One entry per CDR3 protein, called by TCRdb with MiXCR from the 5' RACE reads. Seen here are under 300,000 distinct CDR3 sequences, around 10% observed once, and the top ten hold less than 8%. The sample comprised blood, either unsorted or a sorted T cell fraction (not recorded which). All receptors come from a male donor with ankylosing spondylitis or in good health (not recorded which). Both conserved end residues are part of each CDR3. The D gene is left open where the match is weak. Where a row states a size, it is once, few, many or the class of an expanded clone; other rows omit it.

- TRBJ2-1 TRBD2 TRBV7-9 CASSLASGGASYNEQFF TGTGCCAGCAGCTTAGCCAGCGGGGGGGCCTCCTACAATGAGCAGTTCTTC
many TRBJ1-2 - TRBV5-1 CASRRLERDYGYTF TGCGCCAGCAGGCGGTTAGAAAGAGACTATGGCTACACCTTC
many TRBJ2-3 - TRBV3-1 CASSQRDTQYF TGTGCCAGCAGCCAGAGAGATACGCAGTATTTT
many TRBJ2-5 - TRBV20-1 CSALSGVETQYF TGCAGCGCTCTTTCGGGGGTAGAGACCCAGTACTTC
- TRBJ2-7 - TRBV6-1 CASLIRGGSYEQYF TGTGCCAGCCTCATAAGGGGGGGCTCCTACGAGCAGTACTTC
many TRBJ2-7 - TRBV5-1 CASSDAGQLYEQYF TGCGCCAGCAGCGACGCTGGACAACTCTACGAGCAGTACTTC
many TRBJ2-1 TRBD1 TRBV4-1 CASSQDAYGRGFYNEQFF TGCGCCAGCAGCCAAGATGCTTACGGCAGGGGGTTTTACAATGAGCAGTTCTTC
many TRBJ2-5 - TRBV5-1 CASKDPDRETQYF TGCGCCAGCAAGGACCCTGATCGGGAGACCCAGTACTTC
- TRBJ1-1 - TRBV25-1 CASSELESWDTEAFF TGTGCCAGCAGTGAATTGGAGTCTTGGGACACTGAAGCTTTCTTT
many TRBJ2-7 - TRBV28 CASSLAGEDEQYF TGTGCCAGCAGTTTGGCCGGGGAGGACGAGCAGTACTTC
- TRBJ1-2 - TRBV5-5 CASSPTGAQGGYTF TGTGCCAGCAGTCCCACAGGAGCCCAGGGCGGCTACACCTTC
many TRBJ2-5 - TRBV24-1 CATRAPREETQYF TGTGCCACCCGGGCCCCCAGGGAGGAGACCCAGTACTTC
few TRBJ2-7 TRBD2 TRBV10-3 CAISGSGGYNNYEQYF TGTGCCATCAGTGGTAGCGGGGGCTACAATAACTACGAGCAGTACTTC
- TRBJ1-4 - TRBV7-2 CASSSLDYRVGEKLFF TGTGCCAGCAGCTCCCTGGACTACAGGGTTGGGGAAAAACTGTTTTTT
few TRBJ1-2 TRBD1 TRBV29-1 CSVPTGGYGYTF TGCAGCGTCCCGACAGGGGGTTATGGCTACACCTTC
many TRBJ1-1 - TRBV12-3/TRBV12-4 CASSLNSGSTEAFF TGTGCCAGCAGTTTGAATTCGGGATCCACTGAAGCTTTCTTT
many TRBJ2-3 - TRBV5-1 CASSIQGYTDTQYF TGCGCCAGCAGCATACAGGGATACACAGATACGCAGTATTTT
few TRBJ1-1 - TRBV12-3/TRBV12-4 CATTWTGDGLMDTEAFF TGTGCCACCACCTGGACGGGGGATGGTTTGATGGACACTGAAGCTTTCTTT
many TRBJ2-1 - TRBV11-2 CASGGLTAWGQFF TGTGCCAGCGGCGGACTCACGGCGTGGGGGCAGTTCTTC
- TRBJ1-1 - TRBV3-1 CASSQVGGRAEAFF TGTGCCAGCAGCCAAGTCGGAGGGAGAGCTGAAGCTTTCTTT
- TRBJ1-2 - TRBV2 CASSDSNPGGYTF TGTGCCAGCAGTGATAGCAATCCGGGCGGCTACACCTTC
many TRBJ1-1 - TRBV2 CASSDGIKAEAFF TGTGCCAGCAGTGATGGGATAAAGGCTGAAGCTTTCTTT
- TRBJ2-7 - TRBV7-9 CASSELPGSGGEQYF TGTGCCAGCAGCGAACTACCGGGCTCCGGGGGCGAGCAGTACTTC
many TRBJ2-1 - TRBV5-1 CASSLGHRIPDYNEQFF TGCGCCAGCAGCTTGGGACACCGGATTCCAGACTACAATGAGCAGTTCTTC
many TRBJ2-1 - TRBV12-3/TRBV12-4 CASSFWGNNEQFF TGTGCCAGCAGTTTCTGGGGAAACAATGAGCAGTTCTTC
few TRBJ1-3 - TRBV7-9 CATWGGAGGNTIYF TGTGCCACCTGGGGGGGCGCCGGTGGAAACACCATATATTTT
many TRBJ1-6 - TRBV6-5 CASSLQGGNSPLHF TGTGCCAGCAGTTTACAGGGAGGAAATTCACCCCTCCACTTT
many TRBJ1-6 TRBD1 TRBV6-1 CASGQGDYSPLHF TGTGCCAGCGGACAGGGAGATTATTCACCCCTCCACTTT
- TRBJ1-1 - TRBV6-5 CASSSRWDTEAFF TGTGCCAGCAGTTCAAGATGGGACACTGAAGCTTTCTTT
many TRBJ2-4 TRBD1 TRBV11-2 CASSLRDRVTKNIQYF TGTGCCAGCAGCTTACGGGACAGGGTAACCAAAAACATTCAGTACTTC
many TRBJ1-5 TRBD1 TRBV25-1 CASKTGGPNQPQHF TGTGCCAGTAAGACAGGGGGCCCCAATCAGCCCCAGCATTTT
many TRBJ2-5 - TRBV5-1 CASSSQGYQETQYF TGCGCCAGCAGCTCACAGGGATACCAAGAGACCCAGTACTTC
many TRBJ1-5 - TRBV28 CASSLLVGGNQPQHF TGTGCCAGCAGTTTATTGGTAGGGGGCAATCAGCCCCAGCATTTT
- TRBJ1-3 - TRBV20-1 CSARGGVGSTIYF TGCAGTGCTAGGGGTGGGGTAGGAAGCACCATATATTTT
few TRBJ2-2 - TRBV4-2 CASSPGFESTGELFF TGTGCCAGCAGCCCGGGATTTGAGAGCACCGGGGAGCTGTTTTTT
many TRBJ2-2 TRBD1 TRBV29-1 CSAGTGPTGELFF TGCAGCGCCGGGACAGGGCCCACCGGGGAGCTGTTTTTT
many TRBJ2-3 - TRBV29-1 CSVERGGLSSQYF TGCAGCGTTGAAAGGGGGGGACTCTCCTCGCAGTATTTT
many TRBJ1-4 TRBD1 TRBV2 CASSATGELFF TGTGCCAGCAGTGCGACAGGGGAACTGTTTTTT
few TRBJ2-2 - TRBV2 CASSVGGRWGVSDTGELFF TGTGCCAGCAGTGTCGGGGGGCGCTGGGGAGTTTCGGACACCGGGGAGCTGTTTTTT
many TRBJ2-1 - TRBV6-1 CASSERVGDGLNEQFF TGTGCCAGCAGTGAAAGGGTCGGTGACGGACTCAATGAGCAGTTCTTC
many TRBJ2-7 TRBD1 TRBV10-2 CASRRSLDRAGEQYF TGCGCCAGCAGGCGATCTTTGGACAGGGCAGGCGAGCAGTACTTC
many TRBJ2-2 TRBD1 TRBV29-1 CSVRTGGWSGELFF TGCAGCGTACGGACAGGGGGTTGGTCCGGGGAGCTGTTTTTT